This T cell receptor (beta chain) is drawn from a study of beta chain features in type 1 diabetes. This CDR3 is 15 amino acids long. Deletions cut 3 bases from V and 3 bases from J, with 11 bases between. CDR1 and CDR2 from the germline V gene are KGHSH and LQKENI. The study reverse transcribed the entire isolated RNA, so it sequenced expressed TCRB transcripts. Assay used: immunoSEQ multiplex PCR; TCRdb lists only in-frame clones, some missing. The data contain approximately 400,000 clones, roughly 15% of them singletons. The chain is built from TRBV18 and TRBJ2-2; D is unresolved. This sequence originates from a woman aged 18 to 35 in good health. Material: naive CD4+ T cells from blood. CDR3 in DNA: TGTGCCAGCTCACCGACACGCGCCGACACCGGGGAGCTGTTTTTT. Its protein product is CASSPTRADTGELFF. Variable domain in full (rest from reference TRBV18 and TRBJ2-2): NAGVMQNPRHLVRRRGQEARLRCSPMKGHSHVYWYRQLPEEGLKFMVYLQKENIIDESGMPKERFSAEFPKEGPSILRIQQVVRGDSAAYFCASSPTRADTGELFFGEGSRLTVL.